This passage covers 16 T cell receptor beta chains from one sample sequenced in a study of blood T cell repertoires in COVID-19 (dated by TCRdb to 2020 to 2022). Libraries were constructed by the immunoSEQ multiplex PCR assay. TCRdb carries this immuneACCESS record with in-frame sequences only. Its versions omit some clonotypes, under half of them owing to an unresolved V gene in the studies checked, with the rest unexplained. The sample data list about 280,000 clones, and more than 70% of these were observed just once. The ten biggest clones cover roughly 2% of the sample. Source material: PBMCs or T cells enriched from blood (not recorded which). The receptors were sampled from a woman aged 55-70 years in a cohort exposed to, infected with or recovered from COVID-19 (not recorded which).

CDR3 loop: CASSLDPRGDGDTQYF. DNA of the CDR3: TGTGCCAGCAGCCTGGACCCCCGGGGTGATGGAGATACGCAGTATTTT. The J gene is TRBJ2-3, the V gene TRBV5-6; D is possibly TRBD2 (5 bases). The CDR3 spans 16 residues. V dropped 4 bases and J dropped 5 bases, with 20 bases sitting between them. Per germline, CDR1 SGHDT and CDR2 YYEEEE.

This clone was observed a few times. This chain uses TRBV28 with TRBJ2-3; no clear D. The V end lost 1 base, the J end lost 2 bases, and 10 bases lay between the germline ends. Germline V gives CDR1 MDHEN, CDR2 SYDVKM. The length of the CDR3 is 15 residues. The CDR3 reads CASSLSGYLTDTQYF. The CDR3 bases are TGTGCCAGCAGTTTATCAGGCTACCTCACAGATACGCAGTATTTT.

V usage is TRBV15 and J usage is TRBJ2-7, with D tentatively TRBD2 (5 bases). Trimming cost V 0 bases and J 3 bases, with 18 bases left between them. Germline CDR1 is LNHNV and CDR2 is YYDKDF (reference sequence). The CDR3 spans 17 residues. The CDR3: CATSRDHNLDGGYEQYF. As DNA, the CDR3 is TGTGCCACCAGCAGAGATCACAACCTTGACGGAGGCTACGAGCAGTACTTC.

This chain joins TRBV5-1 and TRBJ2-5; possible D gene TRBD2, 6 bases. This CDR3 spans 15 amino acids. Trimming removed 3 bases from V and 1 base from J, with 13 bases in between. Germline V lookup: CDR1 SGHRS, CDR2 YFSETQ. As DNA, the CDR3 is TGCGCCAGCAGCTATGGAGGGACTCGCCAAGAGACCCAGTACTTC. Its protein is CASSYGGTRQETQYF.

The chain combines TRBV10-3 with TRBJ2-7, with 14 bases fitting TRBD2. CDR3 length: 16 residues. Germline loops: CDR1 ENHRY, CDR2 SYGVKD. J lost 4 bases, V lost 10 bases, and 12 bases had no gene match. The CDR3 coding sequence is TGTGCCACTCAAACGACTAGCGGGAGGGCCAATTACGAGCAGTACTTC. This gives the protein CATQTTSGRANYEQYF.

The chain recombines TRBV4-1 with TRBJ2-1; 7 bases match TRBD1. The CDR3 has 17 residues. The V gene end was trimmed by 1 base and the J gene end by 3 bases; junction bases not matched to a gene: 9. Germline V gene lookup returns CDR1 MGHRA and CDR2 YSYEKL. Written as DNA, the CDR3 is TGCGCCAGCAGCCAAGTTGTTTTGGCAGGGGGCTACAATGAGCAGTTCTTC. This gives the protein CASSQVVLAGGYNEQFF.

This clone was counted a few times. The chain is built from TRBV6-5 and TRBJ1-6, with D hard to call. The germline V gene encodes CDR1 MNHEY and CDR2 SVGAGI. V lost 0 bases and J 8 bases, leaving 11 bases between the germline ends. This CDR3 has 15 amino acids. CDR3 DNA: TGTGCCAGCAGTTACTCGGCGGAGAACCATTCACCCCTCCACTTT. Translation gives CASSYSAENHSPLHF.

The V and J genes are TRBV6-1 and TRBJ2-1, with 10 bases fitting TRBD2. CDR1 is MNHNS and CDR2 is SASEGT in the germline V gene. Trimming took 2 bases from V and 4 from J; bases not matched to a gene: 2. The CDR3 runs to 15 residues. CDR3 residues: CASSESSGGYNEQFF. The CDR3, as DNA: TGTGCCAGCAGTGAAAGTAGCGGGGGGTACAATGAGCAGTTCTTC.

The chain recombines TRBV6-2 or TRBV6-3 with TRBJ2-1, with D possibly TRBD2 on 6 matching bases. Germline assignment: CDR1 MNHEY and CDR2 SVGEGT. Trimming left V 5 bases short and J 6 bases short, with 11 bases between. This CDR3 comprises 13 residues. Here the CDR3 DNA reads TGTGCCAGCAGTAACGGGAGTCCCAATGAGCAGTTCTTC. Translation: CASSNGSPNEQFF.

By share, this clone ranks as medium-sized. The V call is TRBV6-5, the J call TRBJ2-6; D might be TRBD1 (5 bases). CDR3 length: 15 amino acids. Germline V gene data show CDR1 as MNHEY and CDR2 as SVGAGI. V was shortened by 5 bases and J by 1 base, with 9 bases between the two germline ends. CDR3 sequence: CASSLQESGANVLTF. In nucleotides, the CDR3 is TGTGCCAGCAGTCTACAGGAGTCTGGGGCCAACGTCCTGACTTTC.

This clone came up once. The chain employs TRBV7-9 and TRBJ1-1; D possibly corresponds to TRBD1 (6 bases). The CDR3 is 12 amino acids. Germline CDR1 is SEHNR and CDR2 is FQNEAQ (reference sequence). Trimming stripped 10 bases from V and 4 bases from J, with 13 bases between. This CDR3 reads CANHRVGTEAFF. Written as DNA, the CDR3 is TGTGCCAACCACAGGGTGGGCACTGAAGCTTTCTTT.

The rearrangement joins TRBV6-5 to TRBJ2-7; TRBD2 is a possible D gene (5 bases). CDR3 length equals 14 residues. V lost 10 bases and J lost 12, with 28 bases in between. Germline V gene sequence: CDR1 MNHEY, CDR2 SVGAGI. CDR3 loop: CATAPTMQRRAPYF. The CDR3 DNA follows: TGTGCCACCGCGCCGACTATGCAACGGCGGGCTCCGTACTTC.

In this sample, this clone turned up once. V usage is TRBV7-9 and J usage is TRBJ1-6, with D perhaps matching TRBD1 (6 bases). From germline, CDR1 is SEHNR and CDR2 FQNEAQ (reference sequence). Trimming left V 0 bases short and J 7 bases short, with 10 bases between. This CDR3 is 15 amino acids long. In DNA, the CDR3 is TGTGCCAGCAGCTTAGCACGGGGGGCCAATTCACCCCTCCACTTT. Its protein product is CASSLARGANSPLHF.

This chain joins TRBV24-1 and TRBJ1-1; D gene unclear. V lost 5 bases to trimming and J lost 5 bases, with 14 bases between them. Per germline, CDR1 KGHDR and CDR2 SFDVKD. The CDR3 has 14 residues. The CDR3: CATSAGKLRTEAFF. The CDR3 DNA sequence: TGTGCCACCAGTGCCGGGAAGTTGCGGACTGAAGCTTTCTTT.

The V call is TRBV2, the J call TRBJ1-4; TRBD1 matches at 9 bases. V gave up 8 bases and J gave up 0 bases; unmatched junction bases: 4. This CDR3 contains 15 residues. Germline V gene lookup returns CDR1 SNHLY and CDR2 FYNNEI. CDR3 sequence reads: CASDRGVATNEKLFF. CDR3 DNA sequence: TGTGCCAGCGACAGGGGGGTTGCAACTAATGAAAAACTGTTTTTT.

This clone came up once. The chain combines TRBV10-3 with TRBJ2-5; 7 bases are a match to TRBD2. The germline V gene has CDR1 ENHRY and CDR2 SYGVKD. Unmatched junction bases numbered 9, after V lost 6 bases and J lost 5 bases. The CDR3 runs 14 residues. This CDR3 is CAIRREGMKETQYF. The CDR3 DNA reads as TGTGCCATCAGGAGGGAGGGCATGAAGGAGACCCAGTACTTC.